This T cell receptor beta chain was documented in a study of blood T cell repertoires in COVID-19. In this sample, this clone turned up a few times. Original methodology: Amplified reference gene primers provided the basis for estimating nucleated cell counts. Measured with immunoSEQ multiplex PCR; TCRdb has only the in-frame clones, and not every one. V and J calls and clone size are copied from that table; D and trimming were computed from the DNA. The sample lists over 250,000 clones; 80% to 90% were seen once. V was pared by 1 base and J by 2 bases, with 15 bases between. Germline CDR1 and CDR2: SGHTA and FQGNSA. The CDR3 covers 17 residues.

The chain carries TRBV7-2 and TRBJ1-5; D is perhaps TRBD1 (6 bases). Sequencing was done on a sample of peripheral blood. The TCR sequence derives from a woman aged 45 to 65 with acute or convalescent COVID-19. CDR3 sequence reads: CASSLGAAGAGNQPQHF. CDR3 in DNA: TGTGCCAGCAGCTTAGGAGCGGCAGGGGCAGGCAATCAGCCCCAGCATTTT.